This entry concerns a single T cell receptor beta chain. Antigen: not known. Notes on the study in general: Whole repertoires were not studied in the larger cohort, only one V-J beta rearrangement. Tumor Treg TCRs overlapped most with tumor naive CD4+ cells.

Naive CD4+ cells had CD25+ Tregs removed. Full-length variable regions came from constant-region reverse primers plus semi-nested Nested Universal Primer A PCR. TCRdb ran MiXCR on the 5' RACE reads and lists one entry per CDR3 protein. The profile covers approximately 23,000 distinct CDR3 sequences, with under 40% appearing a single time and roughly 2.4% taken by the ten largest. Trimming removed 0 bases from V and 0 bases from J, with 5 bases in between. Germline lookup yields CDR1 SQVTM and CDR2 ANQGSEA. CDR3 length: 13 amino acids. Sequenced input: tumor-infiltrating naive CD4+ T cells sorted from the breast tumor. Subset specified: naive CD4+ T cells, CD4+CD45RA+CD25-. The source of this sequence is a female donor with breast cancer. The rearrangement links TRBV29-1 to TRBJ1-1; no definite D call. The CDR3 sequence: CSVEEGMNTEAFF. The CDR3 DNA sequence: TGCAGCGTTGAAGAGGGCATGAACACTGAAGCTTTCTTT.